This record concerns one T cell receptor beta chain sequence. Antigen specificity is unknown. This clone may be a read error of a much larger clone one base away. Study-wide points: Tumor Tregs overlapped most with tumor, then blood, naive CD4+ cells. Tumor memory CD4+ T cell TCR gene usage was found to cluster with blood and lymph node memory CD4+ cells and with lymph node naive CD4+ cells.

Semi-nested PCR with Nested Universal Primer A followed constant-region reverse priming of full-length variable regions. TCRdb recomputed calls from the 5' RACE reads with MiXCR, one row per CDR3 protein. The sample includes about 54,000 distinct CDR3 sequences, approximately 17% of them seen just once. The CDR3 runs 15 residues. V trimming: 8 bases; J trimming: 1 base; junction bases outside the gene matches: 10. The clonotype comes from a female donor with breast cancer. Sequenced sample: naive CD4+ T cells sorted from blood. Subset denoted: naive CD4+ T cells, CD4+CD45RA+CD25-. The chain is built from TRBV12-3 or TRBV12-4 and TRBJ1-1; 7 bases align to TRBD1. CDR3 loop: CASGPRQGSNTEAFF. The CDR3 DNA is TGTGCCAGCGGTCCCCGACAGGGTTCGAACACTGAAGCTTTCTTT.